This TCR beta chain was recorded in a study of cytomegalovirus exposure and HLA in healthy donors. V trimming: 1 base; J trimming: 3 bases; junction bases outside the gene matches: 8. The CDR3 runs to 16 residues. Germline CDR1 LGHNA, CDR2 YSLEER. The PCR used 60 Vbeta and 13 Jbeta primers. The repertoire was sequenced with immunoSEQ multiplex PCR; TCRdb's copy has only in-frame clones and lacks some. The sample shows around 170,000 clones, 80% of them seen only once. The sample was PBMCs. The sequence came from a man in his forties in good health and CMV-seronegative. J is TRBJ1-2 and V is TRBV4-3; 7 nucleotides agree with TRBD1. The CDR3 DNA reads TGCGCCAGCAGCCAAGCCACGCGGGACAGCGACTATGGCTACACCTTC. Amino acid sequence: CASSQATRDSDYGYTF.